This T cell receptor beta chain was sequenced in a study of control samples from healthy donors and cancer patients. TCRdb's table, derived via immunoSEQ multiplex PCR, lists solely in-frame clones and lacks some. Of under 300,000 clones listed, roughly 87% are singletons. V shed 5 bases and J shed 5 bases, with 37 bases lying between them. Germline CDR1 is SGHRS and CDR2 is YFSETQ. The CDR3 totals 21 residues. The material sequenced was PBMCs. The source of this sequence is a woman aged 55-70 years with lung cancer. V and J are TRBV5-1 and TRBJ2-5; TRBD1 or TRBD2 may be the D gene (5 bases each). CDR3 in DNA: TGCGCCAGCAGGCCCCGGGGCAGGGAAGAAATAGTAGTAAGGGTATGGGAGACCCAGTACTTC. Translation gives CASRPRGREEIVVRVWETQYF.